Described below is a single T cell receptor beta chain sequence and its context. The target antigen is unknown. Produced via immunoSEQ multiplex PCR; TCRdb's table is partial and in-frame only. The sample has 29,000 or so clones, about 95% seen once; the top ten hold around 0.2%. The V end was cut by 0 bases, the J end by 7 bases, with 7 bases between. This CDR3 is built from 13 residues. Per the germline V gene, CDR1 is SGHDN and CDR2 is FVKESK. The source of the sample is a study of regulatory and conventional T cells in RAG deficiency. Conventional CD4+ T cells were sorted from blood as CD25-low CD127-high cells. Notes on the study in general: Control T-cell subsets had markedly higher Shannon entropy and lower Simpson indices than RAG-deficient patients. In Omenn syndrome, Treg and Tconv repertoires overlapped >75%.

This same sample was also taken into another study, of regulatory T cells. That study reports: Primers: 52 TRBV forward and 13 TRBJ reverse.

The sequenced material came from CD25- CD4+ T cells sorted from blood. This rearrangement joins TRBV14 to TRBJ2-1; the D gene is possibly TRBD2 (5 bases). The clonotype originates from a human donor in good health. The CDR3 region has the DNA TGTGCCAGCAGCCAAGAGCGCGGGAATGAGCAGTTCTTC. Its translation is CASSQERGNEQFF.